These 3 T cell receptor beta chains originate from one sample sequenced in a study of T cells in Graves' hyperthyroidism and ophthalmopathy (dated by TCRdb to the late 2010s). Library preparation used multiplex PCR. Sequencing was performed on an Illumina HiSeq 2000. The TCR beta CDR3 regions were amplified from RNA transcripts. The TCR CDR3 was subjected to a first round of RT-PCR using the HTBI primer set and the Qiagen OneStep RT-PCR kit. TCRdb applied fastp at Q25 and MiXCR to the public reads, then kept only in-frame beta chains. Rows with a matching CDR3 protein are joined into one entry that keeps the most common DNA and genes. This sample is represented by 250,000 or so distinct CDR3 sequences; about 16% of them were singletons. The top ten clones comprise more than 25% of the sample. Sequencing was carried out using blood. The receptors were gathered from a woman aged 18-29 years with Graves' ophthalmopathy.

This clonotype has at least ten counts. The V gene is TRBV11-2, the J gene TRBJ2-7; perhaps TRBD1 as D (6 bases). Germline CDR1 is SGHAT and CDR2 is FQNNGV. V gave up 5 bases and J gave up 0 bases, with 14 bases separating them. The CDR3 loop spans 15 amino acids. This chain's CDR3 is CASSPGTLNSYEQYF. CDR3 nucleotide sequence: TGTGCCAGCAGCCCAGGGACACTGAACTCCTACGAGCAGTACTTC.

This clonotype was counted only a few times. This chain uses TRBV9 with TRBJ2-7; TRBD2 matches 13 bases. Looked up from germline, CDR1 is SGDLS and CDR2 is YYNGEE. This CDR3 has 17 amino acids. V was pared by 2 bases and J by 5 bases, with 10 bases of the junction left unmatched. The CDR3 DNA sequence: TGTGCCAGCAGCGTCACCGGGACTAGCGGGAACCGGGACGAGCAGTACTTC. It translates to CASSVTGTSGNRDEQYF.

The V gene is TRBV4-3, the J gene TRBJ2-1; no clear D gene. V was cut by 3 bases and J by 2 bases, with 11 bases left in between. The CDR3 has 15 residues. Germline V gives CDR1 LGHNA, CDR2 YSLEER. The CDR3 protein is CASSQLDTTYNEQFF. The DNA for the CDR3 is TGCGCCAGCAGCCAGTTAGACACAACCTACAATGAGCAGTTCTTC.